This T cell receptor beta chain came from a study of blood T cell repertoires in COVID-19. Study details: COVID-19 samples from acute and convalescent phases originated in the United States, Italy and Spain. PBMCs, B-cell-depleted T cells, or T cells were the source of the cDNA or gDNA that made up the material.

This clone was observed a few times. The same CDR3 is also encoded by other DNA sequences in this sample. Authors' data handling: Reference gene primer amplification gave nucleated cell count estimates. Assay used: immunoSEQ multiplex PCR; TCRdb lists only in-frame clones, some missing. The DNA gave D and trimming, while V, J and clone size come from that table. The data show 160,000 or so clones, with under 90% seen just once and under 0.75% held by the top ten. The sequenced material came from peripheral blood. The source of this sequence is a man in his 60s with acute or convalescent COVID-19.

CDR3 amino acids: CASSPGTANSPLHF. The CDR3, as DNA: TGTGCCAGCTCACCAGGGACAGCTAATTCACCCCTCCACTTT. This chain joins TRBV18 and TRBJ1-6; 7 nucleotides align to TRBD1. This CDR3 spans 14 amino acids. The germline V gene has CDR1 KGHSH and CDR2 LQKENI. V gave up 2 bases and J gave up 6 bases; unmatched junction bases: 1.